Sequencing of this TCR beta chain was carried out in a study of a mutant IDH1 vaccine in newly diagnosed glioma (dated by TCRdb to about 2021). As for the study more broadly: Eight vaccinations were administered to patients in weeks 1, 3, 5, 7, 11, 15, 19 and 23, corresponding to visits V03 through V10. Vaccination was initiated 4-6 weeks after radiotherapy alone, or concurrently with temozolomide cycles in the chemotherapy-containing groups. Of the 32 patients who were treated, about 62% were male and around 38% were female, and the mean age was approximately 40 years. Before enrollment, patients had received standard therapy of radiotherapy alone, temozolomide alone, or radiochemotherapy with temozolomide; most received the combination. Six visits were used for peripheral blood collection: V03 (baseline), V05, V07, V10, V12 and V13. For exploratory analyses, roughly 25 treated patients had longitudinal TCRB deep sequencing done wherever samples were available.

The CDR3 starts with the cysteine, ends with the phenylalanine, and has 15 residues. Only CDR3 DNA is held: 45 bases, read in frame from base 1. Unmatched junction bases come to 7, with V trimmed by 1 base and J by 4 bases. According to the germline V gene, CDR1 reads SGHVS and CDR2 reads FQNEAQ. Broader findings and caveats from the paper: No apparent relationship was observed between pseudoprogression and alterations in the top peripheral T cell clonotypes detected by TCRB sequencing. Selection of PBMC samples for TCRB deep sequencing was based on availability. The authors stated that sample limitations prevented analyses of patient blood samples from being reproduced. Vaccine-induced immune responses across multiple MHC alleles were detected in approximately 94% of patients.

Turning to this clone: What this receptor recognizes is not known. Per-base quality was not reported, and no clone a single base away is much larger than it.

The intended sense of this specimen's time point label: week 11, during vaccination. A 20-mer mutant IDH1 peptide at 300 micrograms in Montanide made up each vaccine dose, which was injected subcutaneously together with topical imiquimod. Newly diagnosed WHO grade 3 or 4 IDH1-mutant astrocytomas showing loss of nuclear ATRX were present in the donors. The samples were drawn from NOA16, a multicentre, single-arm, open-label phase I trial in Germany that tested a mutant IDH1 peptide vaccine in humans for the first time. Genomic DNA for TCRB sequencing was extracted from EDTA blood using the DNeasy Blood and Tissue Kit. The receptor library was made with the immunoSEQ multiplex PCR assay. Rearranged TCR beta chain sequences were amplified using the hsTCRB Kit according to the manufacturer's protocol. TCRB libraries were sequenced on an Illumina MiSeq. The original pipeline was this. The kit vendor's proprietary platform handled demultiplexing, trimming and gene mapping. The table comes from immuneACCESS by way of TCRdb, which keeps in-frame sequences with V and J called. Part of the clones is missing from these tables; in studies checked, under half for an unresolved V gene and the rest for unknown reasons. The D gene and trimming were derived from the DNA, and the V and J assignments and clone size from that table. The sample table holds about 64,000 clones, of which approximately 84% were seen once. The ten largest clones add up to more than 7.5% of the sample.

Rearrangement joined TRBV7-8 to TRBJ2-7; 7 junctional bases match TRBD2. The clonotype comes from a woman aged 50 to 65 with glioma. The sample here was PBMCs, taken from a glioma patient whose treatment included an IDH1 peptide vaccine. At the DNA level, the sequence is TGTGCCAGCAGCTTAGTTCCGGGGGGTTTATACGAGCAGTACTTC. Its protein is CASSLVPGGLYEQYF.